Listed below are T cell receptor beta chains from one sample, sequenced in a study of cytomegalovirus exposure and HLA in healthy donors. The protocol was immunoSEQ multiplex PCR, while the TCRdb copy is restricted to in-frame clones and leaves out a portion. The table shows about 130,000 clones, with 6.5% to 9.5% occurring only once. The sequencing sample was made of PBMCs. Receptor source: a man aged 35 to 55 in good health and CMV-seronegative. Both conserved end residues are part of each CDR3. Fields, in order: D gene, V gene, J gene, clone size, CDR3 protein, CDR3 DNA. A D gene is named only where the DNA matches it firmly. Size is omitted from some rows. Given values are once, few, many or a class for expanded clones.

d_gene: .
v_gene: TRBV27
j_gene: TRBJ2-2
abundance: .
CDR3aa: CASSPALGREGELFF
CDR3nt: TGTGCCAGCAGTCCTGCTTTAGGGCGGGAAGGGGAGCTGTTTTTT

d_gene: .
v_gene: TRBV19
j_gene: TRBJ2-1
abundance: .
CDR3aa: CASSILGTSDEQFF
CDR3nt: TGTGCCAGTAGTATCCTAGGGACTTCCGATGAGCAGTTCTTC

d_gene: TRBD1
v_gene: TRBV7-3
j_gene: TRBJ2-5
abundance: .
CDR3aa: CASSLLGQDQETQYF
CDR3nt: TGTGCCAGCAGCTTACTAGGACAGGACCAAGAGACCCAGTACTTC

d_gene: .
v_gene: TRBV6-1
j_gene: TRBJ1-2
abundance: .
CDR3aa: CASSEGMGGYGYTF
CDR3nt: TGTGCCAGCAGTGAAGGGATGGGGGGCTATGGCTACACCTTC

d_gene: TRBD1
v_gene: TRBV2
j_gene: TRBJ2-5
abundance: few
CDR3aa: CASSEGDSLRETQYF
CDR3nt: TGTGCCAGCAGTGAAGGGGACAGTCTACGCGAGACCCAGTACTTC

d_gene: .
v_gene: TRBV19
j_gene: TRBJ1-5
abundance: .
CDR3aa: CASRQGYQPQHF
CDR3nt: TGTGCCAGTAGACAGGGCTATCAGCCCCAGCATTTT

d_gene: .
v_gene: TRBV19
j_gene: TRBJ2-6
abundance: .
CDR3aa: CASSLGSGANVLTF
CDR3nt: TGTGCCAGTAGTCTGGGCTCCGGGGCCAACGTCCTGACTTTC

d_gene: .
v_gene: TRBV6-4
j_gene: TRBJ1-2
abundance: .
CDR3aa: CASLTILGGYGYTF
CDR3nt: TGTGCCAGCTTGACCATCTTGGGGGGCTATGGCTACACCTTC

d_gene: .
v_gene: TRBV2
j_gene: TRBJ1-3
abundance: few
CDR3aa: CASRGGHSTIYF
CDR3nt: TGTGCCAGCAGGGGGGGGCACTCCACCATATATTTT

d_gene: .
v_gene: TRBV18
j_gene: TRBJ2-7
abundance: .
CDR3aa: CASSPLSPDNSYEQYF
CDR3nt: TGTGCCAGCTCACCCCTTTCCCCCGACAACTCCTACGAGCAGTACTTC

d_gene: TRBD1
v_gene: TRBV4-3
j_gene: TRBJ2-2
abundance: few
CDR3aa: CASSHGTGLTGELFF
CDR3nt: TGCGCCAGCAGCCACGGGACAGGGTTGACCGGGGAGCTGTTTTTT

d_gene: TRBD1
v_gene: TRBV5-1
j_gene: TRBJ1-4
abundance: few
CDR3aa: CASSADRAATNEKLFF
CDR3nt: TGCGCCAGCAGCGCTGACAGGGCCGCAACTAATGAAAAACTGTTTTTT

d_gene: TRBD1
v_gene: TRBV15
j_gene: TRBJ2-3
abundance: few
CDR3aa: CATSRDRGGTDTQYF
CDR3nt: TGTGCCACCAGCAGGGACAGGGGTGGGACAGATACGCAGTATTTT

d_gene: .
v_gene: TRBV7-9
j_gene: TRBJ1-4
abundance: few
CDR3aa: CASSPQTRGNEKLFF
CDR3nt: TGTGCCAGCAGCCCCCAGACAAGGGGGAATGAAAAACTGTTTTTT

d_gene: TRBD2
v_gene: TRBV7-2
j_gene: TRBJ2-5
abundance: few
CDR3aa: CASSSSGRTLETQYF
CDR3nt: TGTGCCAGCAGCTCCTCCGGGAGGACGTTGGAGACCCAGTACTTC

d_gene: TRBD2
v_gene: TRBV7-8
j_gene: TRBJ2-2
abundance: .
CDR3aa: CASSPHGQAGGGTGELFF
CDR3nt: TGTGCCAGCAGCCCACACGGCCAAGCGGGGGGCGGCACCGGGGAGCTGTTTTTT

d_gene: TRBD2
v_gene: TRBV18
j_gene: TRBJ2-3
abundance: .
CDR3aa: CASSPLAGGTDTQYF
CDR3nt: TGTGCCAGCTCACCCCTAGCGGGGGGGACAGATACGCAGTATTTT

d_gene: .
v_gene: TRBV10-2
j_gene: TRBJ2-7
abundance: .
CDR3aa: CASRGEGVSYEQYF
CDR3nt: TGCGCCAGCAGGGGGGAGGGGGTCTCCTACGAGCAGTACTTC

d_gene: TRBD2
v_gene: TRBV5-1
j_gene: TRBJ2-1
abundance: .
CDR3aa: CASSLELAGYNEQFF
CDR3nt: TGCGCCAGCAGCTTGGAACTAGCGGGTTACAATGAGCAGTTCTTC

d_gene: .
v_gene: TRBV6-1
j_gene: TRBJ2-3
abundance: few
CDR3aa: CASSAGTGRTDTQYF
CDR3nt: TGTGCCAGCAGCGCAGGGACTGGTCGCACAGATACGCAGTATTTT

d_gene: .
v_gene: TRBV28
j_gene: TRBJ1-5
abundance: few
CDR3aa: CASSFSGNQPQHF
CDR3nt: TGTGCCAGCAGTTTCTCTGGCAATCAGCCCCAGCATTTT

d_gene: TRBD1
v_gene: TRBV5-6
j_gene: TRBJ1-1
abundance: .
CDR3aa: CASSTKWTGLMNTEAFF
CDR3nt: TGTGCCAGCAGCACGAAGTGGACAGGGCTCATGAACACTGAAGCTTTCTTT

d_gene: .
v_gene: TRBV7-8
j_gene: TRBJ2-1
abundance: .
CDR3aa: CASSLDSYNEQFF
CDR3nt: TGTGCCAGCAGCCTCGACAGCTACAATGAGCAGTTCTTC

d_gene: TRBD1
v_gene: TRBV5-4
j_gene: TRBJ1-2
abundance: .
CDR3aa: CASSGQGIYGYTF
CDR3nt: TGTGCCAGCAGCGGACAGGGAATTTATGGCTACACCTTC

d_gene: .
v_gene: TRBV6-5
j_gene: TRBJ2-7
abundance: .
CDR3aa: CASSYGGMPADEQYF
CDR3nt: TGTGCCAGCAGTTATGGGGGCATGCCCGCAGACGAGCAGTACTTC

d_gene: .
v_gene: TRBV2
j_gene: TRBJ1-6
abundance: few
CDR3aa: CASSHPASSYNSPLHF
CDR3nt: TGTGCCAGCAGTCACCCTGCGAGCTCCTATAATTCACCCCTCCACTTT

d_gene: .
v_gene: TRBV29-1
j_gene: TRBJ1-2
abundance: .
CDR3aa: CSVQAGGAYGYTF
CDR3nt: TGCAGCGTTCAAGCCGGGGGGGCCTATGGCTACACCTTC